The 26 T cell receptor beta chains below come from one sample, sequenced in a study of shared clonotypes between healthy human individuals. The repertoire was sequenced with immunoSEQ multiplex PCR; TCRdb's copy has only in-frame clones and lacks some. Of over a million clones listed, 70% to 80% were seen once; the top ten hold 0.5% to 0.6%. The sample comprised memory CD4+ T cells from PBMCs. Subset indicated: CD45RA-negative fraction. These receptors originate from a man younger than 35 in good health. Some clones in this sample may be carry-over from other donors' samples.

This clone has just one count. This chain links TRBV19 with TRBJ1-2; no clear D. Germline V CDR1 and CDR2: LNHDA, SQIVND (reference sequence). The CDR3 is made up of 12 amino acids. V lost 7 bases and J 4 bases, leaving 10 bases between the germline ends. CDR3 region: CASTEGAYGYTF. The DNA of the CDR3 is TGTGCCAGTACTGAGGGCGCCTATGGCTACACCTTC.

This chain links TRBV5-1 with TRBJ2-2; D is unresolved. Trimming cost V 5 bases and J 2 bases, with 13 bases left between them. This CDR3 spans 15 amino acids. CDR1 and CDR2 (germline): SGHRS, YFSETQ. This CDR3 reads CASRQGSQNTGELFF. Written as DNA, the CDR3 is TGCGCCAGCAGGCAAGGGTCCCAAAACACCGGGGAGCTGTTTTTT.

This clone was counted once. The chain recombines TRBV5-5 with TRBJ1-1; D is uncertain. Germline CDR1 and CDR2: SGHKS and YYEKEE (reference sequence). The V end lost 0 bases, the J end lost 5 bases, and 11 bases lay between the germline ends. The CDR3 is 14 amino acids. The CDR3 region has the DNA TGTGCCAGCAGCTTGGGCCCGACTGGGACTGAAGCTTTCTTT. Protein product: CASSLGPTGTEAFF.

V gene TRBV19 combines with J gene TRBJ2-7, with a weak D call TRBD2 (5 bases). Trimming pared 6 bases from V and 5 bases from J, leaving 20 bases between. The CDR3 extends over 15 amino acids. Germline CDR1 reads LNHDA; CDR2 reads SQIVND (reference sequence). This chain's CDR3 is CASSTTGIPWDEQYF. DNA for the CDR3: TGTGCCAGTAGCACTACCGGGATACCCTGGGACGAGCAGTACTTC.

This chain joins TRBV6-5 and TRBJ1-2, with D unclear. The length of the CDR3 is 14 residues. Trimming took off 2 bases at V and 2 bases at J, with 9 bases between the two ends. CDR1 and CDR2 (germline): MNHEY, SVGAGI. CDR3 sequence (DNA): TGTGCCAGCAGTTACGGGCCGAGAAACTATGGCTACACCTTC. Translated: CASSYGPRNYGYTF.

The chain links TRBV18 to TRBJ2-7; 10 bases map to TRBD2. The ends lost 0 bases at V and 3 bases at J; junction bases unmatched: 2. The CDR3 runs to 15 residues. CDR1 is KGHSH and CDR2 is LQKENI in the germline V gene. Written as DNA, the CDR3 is TGTGCCAGCTCACCACCGGGGACTAGCGTCTACGAGCAGTACTTC. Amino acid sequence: CASSPPGTSVYEQYF.

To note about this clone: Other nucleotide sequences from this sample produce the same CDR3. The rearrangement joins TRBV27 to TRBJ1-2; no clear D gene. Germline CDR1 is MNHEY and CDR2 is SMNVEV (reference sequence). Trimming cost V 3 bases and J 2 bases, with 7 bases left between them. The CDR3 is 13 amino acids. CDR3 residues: CASSLSGNYGYTF. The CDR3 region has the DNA TGTGCCAGCAGTTTGTCCGGGAACTATGGCTACACCTTC.

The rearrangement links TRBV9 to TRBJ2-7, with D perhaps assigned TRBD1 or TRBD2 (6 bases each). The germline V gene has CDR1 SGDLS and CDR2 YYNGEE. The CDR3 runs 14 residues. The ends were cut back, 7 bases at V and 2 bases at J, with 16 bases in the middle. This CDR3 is CASASSGAAYEQYF. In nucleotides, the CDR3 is TGTGCCAGCGCCTCGTCGGGGGCTGCCTACGAGCAGTACTTC.

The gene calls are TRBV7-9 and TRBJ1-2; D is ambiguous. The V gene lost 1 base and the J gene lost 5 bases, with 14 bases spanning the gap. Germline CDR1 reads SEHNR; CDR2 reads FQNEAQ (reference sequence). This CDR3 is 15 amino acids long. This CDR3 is CASSLEAGVWYGYTF. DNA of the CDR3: TGTGCCAGCAGCTTAGAGGCCGGGGTCTGGTATGGCTACACCTTC.

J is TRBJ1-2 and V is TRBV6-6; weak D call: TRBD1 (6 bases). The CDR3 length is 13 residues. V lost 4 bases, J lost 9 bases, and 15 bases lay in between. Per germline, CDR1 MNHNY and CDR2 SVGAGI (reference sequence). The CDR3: CASSLTGSRSYTF. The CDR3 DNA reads TGTGCCAGCAGTTTAACAGGGAGTCGGAGCTACACCTTC.

The CDR3 loop reads CASSLEPSRSSYNEQFF. In DNA, the CDR3 is TGTGCCAGCAGCTTGGAGCCCTCAAGGAGCTCCTACAATGAGCAGTTCTTC. This rearrangement joins TRBV5-8 to TRBJ2-1; no firm D call. Per the germline V gene, CDR1 is SGHTS and CDR2 is YDEGEE. The CDR3 loop spans 17 amino acids. The V gene lost 0 bases and the J gene lost 0 bases, with 13 bases spanning the gap. The variable domain in full, completed from reference TRBV5-8 and TRBJ2-1, reads EAGVTQSPTHLIKTRGQQATLRCSPISGHTSVYWYQQALGLGLQFLLWYDEGEERNRGNFPPRFSGRQFPNYSSELNVNALELEDSALYLCASSLEPSRSSYNEQFFGPGTRLTVL.

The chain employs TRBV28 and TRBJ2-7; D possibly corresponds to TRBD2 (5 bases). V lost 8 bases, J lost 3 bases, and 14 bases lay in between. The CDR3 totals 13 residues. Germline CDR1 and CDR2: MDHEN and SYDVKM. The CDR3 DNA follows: TGTGCCAGCTTGATAAGTGAGGGCTACGAGCAGTACTTC. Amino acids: CASLISEGYEQYF.

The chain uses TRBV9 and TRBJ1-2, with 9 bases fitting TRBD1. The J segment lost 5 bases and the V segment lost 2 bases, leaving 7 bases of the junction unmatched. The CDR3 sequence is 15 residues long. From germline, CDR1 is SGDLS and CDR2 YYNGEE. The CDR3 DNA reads TGTGCCAGCAGCGTCCAAGGACAGGGGCGATATGGCTACACCTTC. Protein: CASSVQGQGRYGYTF.

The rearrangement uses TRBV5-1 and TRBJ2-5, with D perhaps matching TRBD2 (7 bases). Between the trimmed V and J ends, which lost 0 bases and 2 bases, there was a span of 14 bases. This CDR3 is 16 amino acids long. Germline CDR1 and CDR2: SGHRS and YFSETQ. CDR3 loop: CASSLDGGAKQETQYF. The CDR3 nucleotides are TGCGCCAGCAGCTTGGATGGGGGGGCTAAGCAAGAGACCCAGTACTTC.

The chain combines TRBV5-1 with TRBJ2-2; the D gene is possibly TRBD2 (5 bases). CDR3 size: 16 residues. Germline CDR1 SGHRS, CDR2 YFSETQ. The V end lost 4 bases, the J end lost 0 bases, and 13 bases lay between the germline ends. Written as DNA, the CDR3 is TGCGCCAGCAGCCACTTGACTACCTCGAACACCGGGGAGCTGTTTTTT. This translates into CASSHLTTSNTGELFF.

Here the CDR3 reads CASRRGSSGNYEQYF. CDR3 DNA: TGTGCCAGCAGGAGGGGGTCTAGCGGGAACTACGAGCAGTACTTC. The chain uses TRBV27 and TRBJ2-7, with 9 bases identical to TRBD2. This CDR3 region has 15 residues. J lost 3 bases, V lost 6 bases, and 9 bases had no gene match. From germline, CDR1 is MNHEY and CDR2 SMNVEV (reference sequence).

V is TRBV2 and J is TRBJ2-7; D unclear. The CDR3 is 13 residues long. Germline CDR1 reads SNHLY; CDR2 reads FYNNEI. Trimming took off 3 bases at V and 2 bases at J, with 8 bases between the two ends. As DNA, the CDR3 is TGTGCCAGCAGTGAGAGATACACCTACGAGCAGTACTTC. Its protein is CASSERYTYEQYF. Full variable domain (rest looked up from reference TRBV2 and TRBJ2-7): EPEVTQTPSHQVTQMGQEVILRCVPISNHLYFYWYRQILGQKVEFLVSFYNNEISEKSEIFDDQFSVERPDGSNFTLKIRSTKLEDSAMYFCASSERYTYEQYFGPGTRLTVT.

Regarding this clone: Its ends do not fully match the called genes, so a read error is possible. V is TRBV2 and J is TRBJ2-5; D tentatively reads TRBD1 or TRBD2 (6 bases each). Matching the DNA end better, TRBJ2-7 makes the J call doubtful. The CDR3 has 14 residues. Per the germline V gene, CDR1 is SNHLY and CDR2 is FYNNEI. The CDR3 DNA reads TGTGCCGGCAGTGAGGAGGGGGTCTCCTACGAGCAGTACTTC. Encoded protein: CAGSEEGVSYEQYF.

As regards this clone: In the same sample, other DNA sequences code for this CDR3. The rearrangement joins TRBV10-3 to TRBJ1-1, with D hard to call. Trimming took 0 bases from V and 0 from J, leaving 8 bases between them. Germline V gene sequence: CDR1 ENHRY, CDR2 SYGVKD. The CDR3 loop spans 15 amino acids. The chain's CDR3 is CAISESRVLNTEAFF. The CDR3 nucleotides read TGTGCCATCAGTGAGTCGAGAGTGCTGAACACTGAAGCTTTCTTT.

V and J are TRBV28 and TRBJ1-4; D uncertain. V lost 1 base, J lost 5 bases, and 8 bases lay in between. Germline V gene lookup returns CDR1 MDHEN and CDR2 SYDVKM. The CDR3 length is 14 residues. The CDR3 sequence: CASSLFPENEKLFF. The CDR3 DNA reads TGTGCCAGCAGTTTATTTCCAGAAAATGAAAAACTGTTTTTT.

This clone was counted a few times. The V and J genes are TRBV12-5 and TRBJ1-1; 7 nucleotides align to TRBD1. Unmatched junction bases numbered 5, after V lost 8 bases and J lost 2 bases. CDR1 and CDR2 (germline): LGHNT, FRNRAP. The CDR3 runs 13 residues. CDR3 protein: CASTGTANTEAFF. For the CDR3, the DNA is TGTGCTAGTACCGGGACAGCAAACACTGAAGCTTTCTTT.

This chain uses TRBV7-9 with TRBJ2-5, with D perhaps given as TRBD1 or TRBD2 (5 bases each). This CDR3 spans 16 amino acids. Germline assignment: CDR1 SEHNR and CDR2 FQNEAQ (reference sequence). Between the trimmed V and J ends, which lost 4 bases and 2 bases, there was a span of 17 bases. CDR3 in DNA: TGTGCCAGCAGCTCCGGGGCGGTTCGCGGTCAAGAGACCCAGTACTTC. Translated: CASSSGAVRGQETQYF.

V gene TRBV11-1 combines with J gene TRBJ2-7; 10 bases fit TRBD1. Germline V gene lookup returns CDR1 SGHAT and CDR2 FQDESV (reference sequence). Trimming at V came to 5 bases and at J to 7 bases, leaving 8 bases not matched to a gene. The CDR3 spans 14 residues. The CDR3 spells CASSPRDRGGEQYF. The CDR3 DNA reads TGTGCCAGCAGCCCACGGGACAGGGGTGGGGAGCAGTACTTC.

CDR3 sequence (DNA): TGTGCCAGCAGCTCACTAGGGAGGCAGTCGGGCTACACCTTC. Protein: CASSSLGRQSGYTF. J is TRBJ1-2 and V is TRBV11-2, with D unresolved. V lost 4 bases and J lost 8, with 17 bases in between. Per germline, CDR1 SGHAT and CDR2 FQNNGV. The CDR3 is 14 residues long.

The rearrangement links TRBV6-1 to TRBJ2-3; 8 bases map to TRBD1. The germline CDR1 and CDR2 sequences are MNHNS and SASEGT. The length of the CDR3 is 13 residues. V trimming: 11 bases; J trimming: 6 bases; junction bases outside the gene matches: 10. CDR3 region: CAGENRGTDTQYF. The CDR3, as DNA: TGTGCCGGGGAAAACAGGGGGACGGATACGCAGTATTTT.

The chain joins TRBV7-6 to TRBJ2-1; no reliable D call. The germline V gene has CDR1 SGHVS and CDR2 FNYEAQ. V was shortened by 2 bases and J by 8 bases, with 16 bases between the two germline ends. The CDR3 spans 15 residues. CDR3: CASSLLVPQPHEQFF. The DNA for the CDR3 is TGTGCCAGCAGCTTACTGGTTCCCCAGCCCCATGAGCAGTTCTTC.